This entry describes one T cell receptor beta chain. This sample was taken from a study of high-grade serous ovarian cancer treatment subgroups. Whole-study context: Mean per sample: approximately 14,000 reads, several thousand unique TCR beta rearrangements.

V shed 3 bases and J 7 bases; nucleotides not matched to a gene: 5. The CDR3 consists of 13 residues. The germline gives CDR1 MNHEY, CDR2 SMNVEV (reference sequence). Clones were read by immunoSEQ multiplex PCR, and TCRdb kept only the in-frame ones, dropping some. The sample yields about 15,000 clones, approximately 87% seen once. Tumor tissue was taken before any definitive surgery or chemotherapy was given. Sequenced input: tumor tissue. V gene TRBV27 combines with J gene TRBJ2-7; 8 nucleotides align to TRBD2. This clonotype originated in a human donor with high-grade serous ovarian cancer. CDR3 loop: CASSFSGGWEQYF. The CDR3 nucleotides are TGTGCCAGCAGTTTTTCGGGAGGGTGGGAGCAGTACTTC.